The 23 T cell receptor beta chains below all came from one sample that was sequenced in a study of cytomegalovirus exposure and HLA in healthy donors. Only in-frame clones appear in the TCRdb table, and some are missing; sequencing was by immunoSEQ multiplex PCR. The table includes about 240,000 clones, about 90% detected once. The sample comprised PBMCs. These receptors all come from a young woman in good health and CMV-seropositive.

This sequence joins TRBV6-5 and TRBJ2-1, with a possible D match to TRBD2 (5 bases). Germline V gene lookup returns CDR1 MNHEY and CDR2 SVGAGI. This CDR3 region has 13 residues. Between the trimmed V and J ends, which lost 2 bases and 10 bases, there was a span of 12 bases. The CDR3 DNA is TGTGCCAGCAGTTACGCTGCATCGGGAGAGCAGTTCTTC. Translation: CASSYAASGEQFF.

Worth noting for this clone: This specimen includes other DNA sequences encoding the same CDR3. The chain employs TRBV6-5 and TRBJ1-1, with D perhaps TRBD1 (5 bases). Trimming pared 5 bases from V and 4 bases from J, leaving 8 bases between. CDR1 MNHEY and CDR2 SVGAGI come from the germline V gene. This CDR3 is 12 amino acids long. CDR3 bases: TGTGCCAGCAGTCGCGGGGGCACTGAAGCTTTCTTT. Translating it yields CASSRGGTEAFF.

The chain joins TRBV7-9 to TRBJ2-1; TRBD2 aligns across 8 bases. Per germline, CDR1 SEHNR and CDR2 FQNEAQ (reference sequence). CDR3 length: 15 residues. V trimming: 0 bases; J trimming: 2 bases; junction bases outside the gene matches: 0. In nucleotides, the CDR3 is TGTGCCAGCAGCTTAGCTAGCGGGGCCTACAATGAGCAGTTCTTC. Protein sequence: CASSLASGAYNEQFF.

The chain recombines TRBV4-1 with TRBJ1-4, with D hard to call. Trimming shortened V by 4 bases and J by 6 bases, and 9 bases separated the two germline ends. Germline V gene sequence: CDR1 MGHRA, CDR2 YSYEKL. The CDR3 length is 13 residues. CDR3 protein: CASSRSLDEKLFF. The CDR3 nucleotides read TGCGCCAGCAGCCGGTCCTTAGATGAAAAACTGTTTTTT.

Points on this clone: Distinct nucleotide sequences in the sample also encode this CDR3. The chain combines TRBV27 with TRBJ1-5; D gene ambiguous. Germline-derived CDR1 and CDR2 are MNHEY and SMNVEV (reference sequence). Trimming took 3 bases from V and 4 from J, leaving 10 bases between them. The CDR3 has 14 residues. The CDR3 coding sequence is TGTGCCAGCAGTTTGACGGGGAGTAATCAGCCCCAGCATTTT. This translates into CASSLTGSNQPQHF.

The chain combines TRBV4-1 with TRBJ2-5, with 8 bases identical to TRBD1. Germline trimming cut 5 bases from V and 5 bases from J; bases unmatched to any gene: 16. Germline CDR1 and CDR2: MGHRA and YSYEKL. The CDR3 runs 17 residues. Here the CDR3 reads CASSYRDRLSLGETQYF. For the CDR3, the DNA is TGCGCCAGCAGCTACCGGGACAGGCTCTCTCTTGGGGAGACCCAGTACTTC.

The rearrangement joins TRBV19 to TRBJ1-5; tentative D call: TRBD1 (6 bases). CDR1 is LNHDA and CDR2 is SQIVND in the germline V gene (reference sequence). The CDR3 totals 14 residues. V lost 3 bases and J lost 6, with 12 bases in between. This CDR3 is CASSMTGKIQPQHF. As DNA, the CDR3 is TGTGCCAGTAGTATGACAGGCAAGATTCAGCCCCAGCATTTT.

The V and J genes are TRBV5-1 and TRBJ1-1; 7 bases map to TRBD1. The CDR3 totals 13 residues. CDR1 and CDR2 (germline): SGHRS, YFSETQ. Trimming cost V 5 bases and J 5 bases; bases outside gene matches: 6. CDR3 sequence reads: CASSPTGVTEAFF. For the CDR3, the DNA is TGCGCCAGCAGTCCTACAGGGGTGACTGAAGCTTTCTTT.

The rearrangement joins TRBV10-3 to TRBJ1-1; maybe TRBD1 (6 bases). The length of the CDR3 is 16 residues. Trimming removed 3 bases from V and 1 base from J, with 15 bases in between. Germline CDR1 and CDR2: ENHRY and SYGVKD. CDR3 region: CAISDTPGQPNTEAFF. CDR3 DNA: TGTGCCATCAGTGATACGCCAGGACAGCCGAACACTGAAGCTTTCTTT.

In DNA, the CDR3 is TGCGCCAGCAGCGGCTGGGACACGGATGAATACTATGGCTACACCTTC. Its translation is CASSGWDTDEYYGYTF. The rearrangement links TRBV5-1 to TRBJ1-2, with D maybe TRBD1 (6 bases). Germline V gives CDR1 SGHRS, CDR2 YFSETQ. Trimming took off 4 bases at V and 3 bases at J, with 19 bases between the two ends. The CDR3 loop spans 16 amino acids.

The J gene is TRBJ1-2, the V gene TRBV29-1, with D possibly matching TRBD1 (6 bases). Germline CDR1 and CDR2: SQVTM and ANQGSEA. V lost 0 bases and J 5 bases, leaving 13 bases between the germline ends. The CDR3 contains 14 residues. This CDR3 is CSVEDLAGDYGYTF. For the CDR3, the DNA is TGCAGCGTTGAAGATCTAGCAGGGGATTATGGCTACACCTTC.

This chain connects TRBV5-1 to TRBJ2-7; D gene ambiguous. The CDR3 has 13 amino acids. V shed 0 bases and J shed 4 bases, with 8 bases lying between them. The germline V gene has CDR1 SGHRS and CDR2 YFSETQ. The CDR3 loop is CASSLAADYEQYF. The DNA for the CDR3 is TGCGCCAGCAGCTTGGCCGCAGATTACGAGCAGTACTTC.

The genes are TRBV28 and TRBJ2-7, with TRBD1 identical over 10 bases. The V gene end was trimmed by 5 bases and the J gene end by 5 bases; junction bases not matched to a gene: 9. CDR3 length: 15 amino acids. Germline CDR1 MDHEN, CDR2 SYDVKM. CDR3 coding DNA: TGTGCCAGCAGTATACCGACAGGGGGCTTAAACGAGCAGTACTTC. Its translation: CASSIPTGGLNEQYF.

This chain links TRBV15 with TRBJ1-2, with TRBD1 matching 10 bases. The CDR3 has 19 amino acids. The junction had 14 bases not matched to a gene; V was cut back by 0 bases and J by 4 bases. CDR1 is LNHNV and CDR2 is YYDKDF in the germline V gene (reference sequence). CDR3 in amino acids: CATSRERLMPGQGSYGYTF. The CDR3 DNA follows: TGTGCCACCAGCAGAGAAAGACTGATGCCGGGACAGGGGAGCTATGGCTACACCTTC.

J is TRBJ1-1 and V is TRBV29-1; D gene unclear. The CDR3 contains 12 residues. Deletions cut 7 bases from V and 8 bases from J, with 17 bases between. Germline V lookup: CDR1 SQVTM, CDR2 ANQGSEA. In DNA, the CDR3 is TGCAGCGCCTCTCCTGACACCCAAGAAGCTTTCTTT. Residues: CSASPDTQEAFF.

Worth noting for this clone: The identical CDR3 is also encoded by other nucleotide sequences in the sample. The CDR3 here is CAWSVGGYGYTF. The CDR3 DNA is TGTGCCTGGAGTGTAGGGGGCTATGGCTACACCTTC. The chain links TRBV30 to TRBJ1-2; a possible D gene is TRBD1 (6 bases). V shed 0 bases and J shed 4 bases, with 6 bases lying between them. This CDR3 comprises 12 residues. The germline V gene encodes CDR1 GTSNPN and CDR2 SVGIG (reference sequence).

The chain employs TRBV30 and TRBJ2-7, with 9 bases fitting TRBD1. Losses at the gene ends were 4 bases for V and 2 bases for J; bases not matched to a gene: 3. Germline V lookup: CDR1 GTSNPN, CDR2 SVGIG (reference sequence). The CDR3 extends over 13 amino acids. The CDR3 loop is CAWNRDRAYEQYF. The CDR3 DNA sequence: TGTGCCTGGAACCGGGACAGGGCCTACGAGCAGTACTTC. Together with reference TRBV30 and TRBJ2-7, the CDR3 gives the full variable domain: SQTIHQWPATLVQPVGSPLSLECTVEGTSNPNLYWYRQAAGRGLQLLFYSVGIGQISSEVPQNLSASRPQDRQFILSSKKLLLSDSGFYLCAWNRDRAYEQYFGPGTRLTVT.

The chain uses TRBV5-4 and TRBJ2-7; 9 bases fit TRBD2. J gave up 3 bases and V 0 bases, and 4 bases lay outside the gene matches. This CDR3 comprises 15 residues. Germline-derived CDR1 and CDR2 are SGHNT and YYREEE (reference sequence). The CDR3 DNA follows: TGTGCCAGCAGCTTGGGCCTAGCGGGGAACTACGAGCAGTACTTC. This translates into CASSLGLAGNYEQYF.

V gene TRBV7-9 combines with J gene TRBJ2-3; 7 bases map to TRBD2. Germline CDR1 reads SEHNR; CDR2 reads FQNEAQ (reference sequence). The CDR3 extends over 16 amino acids. Trimming removed 5 bases from V and 0 bases from J; junction bases left unmatched: 8. CDR3 residues: CASSLGRERSTDTQYF. In DNA form, the CDR3 reads TGTGCCAGCAGCCTAGGGCGGGAGAGGAGCACAGATACGCAGTATTTT.

The V gene is TRBV29-1, the J gene TRBJ1-1; tentative D call: TRBD1 (5 bases). The V end was cut by 1 base, the J end by 13 bases, with 16 bases between. CDR1 is SQVTM and CDR2 is ANQGSEA in the germline V gene. The CDR3 totals 12 residues. As DNA, the CDR3 is TGCAGCGTTGAAGGAGAGGCAGGGCTGGGTTTCTTT. It translates to CSVEGEAGLGFF.

The genes are TRBV5-1 and TRBJ1-1; possible D gene TRBD1, 5 bases. Trimming pared 4 bases from V and 6 bases from J, leaving 19 bases between. This CDR3 has 15 residues. The germline gives CDR1 SGHRS, CDR2 YFSETQ. CDR3 amino acids: CASSPMGQGGSEAFF. The CDR3 coding sequence is TGCGCCAGCAGCCCGATGGGGCAGGGTGGGTCTGAAGCTTTCTTT.

The rearrangement links TRBV6-5 to TRBJ2-5; D perhaps matches TRBD2 (6 bases). The V end was cut by 0 bases, the J end by 5 bases, with 10 bases between. CDR3 size: 14 residues. From germline, CDR1 is MNHEY and CDR2 SVGAGI. CDR3 protein: CASSYSEGLETQYF. Written as DNA, the CDR3 is TGTGCCAGCAGTTACTCGGAGGGTTTGGAGACCCAGTACTTC.

This clone has just one count. The chain has TRBV30 and TRBJ2-3, with 7 bases matching TRBD2. Per the germline V gene, CDR1 is GTSNPN and CDR2 is SVGIG (reference sequence). The CDR3 is 15 residues long. V gave up 3 bases and J gave up 4 bases; unmatched junction bases: 10. As DNA, the CDR3 is TGTGCCTGGAGCCGGGAGGCTGTCGTCCCAGATACGCAGTATTTT. The encoded protein is CAWSREAVVPDTQYF.